These 30 T cell receptor beta chains were sequenced from one sample in a study of T cells in Graves' hyperthyroidism and ophthalmopathy. It was RNA transcripts that yielded the amplified TCR beta CDR3 regions. First-round RT-PCR with HTBI primers amplified the TCR CDR3 region. TCRdb passed the multiplex PCR reads through MiXCR, listing each CDR3 protein once. Among roughly 290,000 distinct CDR3 sequences listed, roughly an eighth were seen once. The specimen was blood. The source of these receptors is a woman between 40 and 50 years old with Graves' hyperthyroidism.

As to this clonotype: A read error is possible here, since a much larger clone lies one base away. The chain combines TRBV14 with TRBJ1-1, with 7 positions matching TRBD1. The CDR3 length is 19 residues. The J segment lost 4 bases and the V segment lost 7 bases, leaving 24 bases of the junction unmatched. Germline V lookup: CDR1 SGHDN, CDR2 FVKESK. The CDR3 is CASNQGIRPGGVSATEAFF. The CDR3 DNA is TGTGCCAGCAACCAGGGAATACGCCCAGGGGGAGTTAGCGCCACTGAAGCTTTCTTT.

This clonotype has a count of ten or more. The chain is built from TRBV7-2 and TRBJ2-7; D call uncertain. V gave up 2 bases and J gave up 0 bases, with 23 bases separating them. From germline, CDR1 is SGHTA and CDR2 FQGNSA. The CDR3 is 19 residues long. The CDR3, as DNA: TGTGCCAGCAGCTTAACCCCCAACTATGGGCGGCATTACTCCTACGAGCAGTACTTC. The encoded protein is CASSLTPNYGRHYSYEQYF.

This clonotype was seen repeatedly, ten times or more. CDR3 in amino acids: CASNSGRLEATDTQYF. DNA of the CDR3: TGTGCCAGCAACTCCGGGAGGCTGGAAGCCACAGATACGCAGTATTTT. This sequence joins TRBV6-1 and TRBJ2-3, with 7 bases matching TRBD2. CDR3 length: 16 amino acids. Germline V gives CDR1 MNHNS, CDR2 SASEGT. V was pared by 7 bases and J by 2 bases, with 12 bases of the junction left unmatched.

This clonotype turned up a few times. This may be a read error, as it is one base from a much larger clone. The chain combines TRBV12-3 or TRBV12-4 with TRBJ1-4; 7 bases match TRBD1. With 6 bases clipped from V and 4 bases from J, the junction kept 2 bases outside the gene matches. The CDR3 loop spans 13 amino acids. This chain's CDR3 is CASRGTVNEKLFF. The CDR3 DNA sequence: TGTGCCAGCAGGGGGACAGTTAATGAAAAACTGTTTTTT.

The table lists this clonotype with many counts. This chain joins TRBV20-1 and TRBJ2-1; a weak D match, TRBD2 (5 bases). The length of the CDR3 is 14 residues. The V and J ends lost 1 base and 5 bases respectively, with 12 bases between them. CDR1 DFQATT and CDR2 SNEGSKA come from the germline V gene (reference sequence). CDR3 sequence: CSARGTSTNNEQFF. Written as DNA, the CDR3 is TGCAGTGCTAGAGGGACTTCGACTAACAATGAGCAGTTCTTC.

This clonotype was counted only a few times. J is TRBJ2-1 and V is TRBV6-1, with 11 bases lining up with TRBD2. Looked up from germline, CDR1 is MNHNS and CDR2 is SASEGT. The CDR3 consists of 15 residues. J gave up 6 bases and V 4 bases, and 5 bases lay outside the gene matches. The CDR3 spells CASSALAGGVNEQFF. The DNA for the CDR3 is TGTGCCAGCAGTGCCCTAGCGGGAGGAGTCAATGAGCAGTTCTTC.

This clonotype was detected many times. The chain combines TRBV20-1 with TRBJ1-1; 8 bases are shared with TRBD1. This CDR3 comprises 14 residues. J lost 1 base, V lost 2 bases, and 3 bases had no gene match. CDR1 is DFQATT and CDR2 is SNEGSKA in the germline V gene (reference sequence). CDR3 region: CSARIGQGNTEAFF. CDR3 sequence (DNA): TGCAGTGCTAGAATTGGACAGGGGAACACTGAAGCTTTCTTT.

This clonotype was counted many times. This rearrangement joins TRBV12-3 or TRBV12-4 to TRBJ2-1, with D unresolved. The CDR3 length is 15 residues. V was clipped by 5 bases and J by 6 bases, with 17 bases between them. The CDR3 DNA follows: TGTGCCAGCAGTCTCATGGGTTTTGGTCGCAATGAGCAGTTCTTC. Translating it yields CASSLMGFGRNEQFF.

V is TRBV9 and J is TRBJ2-3; TRBD1 matches 9 bases. This CDR3 contains 15 residues. CDR1 SGDLS and CDR2 YYNGEE come from the germline V gene. The ends lost 4 bases at V and 2 bases at J; junction bases unmatched: 5. The CDR3: CASSPRDRDTDTQYF. In DNA, the CDR3 is TGTGCCAGCAGCCCCCGGGACAGGGACACAGATACGCAGTATTTT.

Many counts were recorded for this clonotype. This could be a read error, since a much larger clone is one nucleotide away. The chain carries TRBV2 and TRBJ1-1, with D unclear. V lost 3 bases to trimming and J lost 3 bases, with 8 bases between them. Germline V lookup: CDR1 SNHLY, CDR2 FYNNEI. The CDR3 loop spans 13 amino acids. CDR3 sequence reads: CASSDGQYTEAFF. The CDR3 coding sequence is TGTGCCAGCAGTGATGGGCAGTACACTGAAGCTTTCTTT.

This clonotype showed up many times. The V gene is TRBV7-9, the J gene TRBJ2-6; 7 bases align to TRBD2. Trimming cost V 5 bases and J 3 bases; bases outside gene matches: 13. In germline, CDR1 is SEHNR, CDR2 FQNEAQ (reference sequence). The CDR3 spans 18 residues. The CDR3 DNA reads as TGTGCCAGCAGCAAAGAGGGCGGGAGACTCAGTGGGGCCAACGTCCTGACTTTC. It is translated as CASSKEGGRLSGANVLTF.

V and J are TRBV20-1 and TRBJ2-7, with 7 bases fitting TRBD2. Germline V CDR1 and CDR2: DFQATT, SNEGSKA (reference sequence). V trimming: 6 bases; J trimming: 6 bases; junction bases outside the gene matches: 14. The CDR3 covers 14 residues. CDR3 bases: TGCAGTGCCCCTGTGGGGGGGGATGGGGGCGAGCAGTACTTC. Residues: CSAPVGGDGGEQYF.

This clonotype was seen a few times. CDR3 nucleotide sequence: TGTGCCAGCAGCCAAGGAAATTTTCCTGGAAACACCATATATTTT. It translates to CASSQGNFPGNTIYF. The rearrangement joins TRBV14 to TRBJ1-3, with unresolved D. The ends were cut back, 1 base at V and 2 bases at J, with 9 bases in the middle. Germline V gives CDR1 SGHDN, CDR2 FVKESK. This CDR3 spans 15 amino acids.

This clonotype showed up many times. V and J are TRBV2 and TRBJ1-5; 7 nucleotides align to TRBD1. The V gene's germline CDR1 is SNHLY and CDR2 FYNNEI. The ends lost 6 bases at V and 4 bases at J; junction bases unmatched: 3. The length of the CDR3 is 13 residues. CDR3 loop: CASREQGNQPQHF. The CDR3 nucleotides are TGTGCCAGCAGGGAACAGGGGAATCAGCCCCAGCATTTT.

This clonotype has a count of ten or more. The V gene is TRBV6-1, the J gene TRBJ1-1, with 9 positions matching TRBD1. Per the germline V gene, CDR1 is MNHNS and CDR2 is SASEGT. With V trimmed by 5 bases and J by 4 bases, 5 bases remained unmatched. CDR3 length: 14 amino acids. The CDR3 protein is CASSPRTGVTEAFF. Here the CDR3 DNA reads TGTGCCAGCAGTCCCCGGACAGGGGTCACTGAAGCTTTCTTT.

The table lists this clonotype with many counts. The rearrangement uses TRBV28 and TRBJ2-3, with a possible D match to TRBD1 (6 bases). The CDR3 is 16 amino acids. Trimming shortened V by 5 bases and J by 2 bases, and 17 bases separated the two germline ends. Germline loops: CDR1 MDHEN, CDR2 SYDVKM. The CDR3 DNA sequence: TGTGCCAGCAGTAAGGGCTTCACAGGGTCCACAGATACGCAGTATTTT. Amino acid sequence: CASSKGFTGSTDTQYF.

This clonotype was counted ten times or more. The chain joins TRBV30 to TRBJ1-2; D is undetermined. Germline V gene lookup returns CDR1 GTSNPN and CDR2 SVGIG (reference sequence). This CDR3 spans 12 amino acids. V dropped 2 bases and J dropped 8 bases, with 12 bases sitting between them. The CDR3 DNA is TGTGCCTGGAGTACCGAGAGTTTGGGCTACACCTTC. It translates to CAWSTESLGYTF.

There are many counts of this clonotype. This chain links TRBV12-3 or TRBV12-4 with TRBJ2-7; D might be TRBD2 (6 bases). V was pared by 5 bases and J by 4 bases, with 15 bases between. This CDR3 is 14 amino acids long. This CDR3 is CASSPQAGSYEQYF. In nucleotides, the CDR3 is TGTGCCAGCAGTCCCCAAGCGGGTAGTTACGAGCAGTACTTC.

Only a few counts were recorded for this clonotype. The rearrangement joins TRBV20-1 to TRBJ1-1; maybe TRBD1 (6 bases). The CDR3 consists of 15 residues. The germline gives CDR1 DFQATT, CDR2 SNEGSKA (reference sequence). V lost 6 bases to trimming and J lost 0 bases, with 17 bases between them. The DNA of the CDR3 is TGCAGTGCCCCTATCCCGGGACACCTGAACACTGAAGCTTTCTTT. It translates to CSAPIPGHLNTEAFF.

The gene calls are TRBV4-1 and TRBJ2-2; D perhaps matches TRBD1 (6 bases). Trimming stripped 0 bases from V and 3 bases from J, with 17 bases between. Germline lookup yields CDR1 MGHRA and CDR2 YSYEKL. The CDR3 consists of 18 residues. The CDR3 region is CASSQDRMGALDTGELFF. The DNA for the CDR3 is TGCGCCAGCAGCCAAGATCGAATGGGGGCCCTCGACACCGGGGAGCTGTTTTTT.

This clonotype was seen at least ten times. The chain joins TRBV6-1 to TRBJ2-7; 7 positions agree with TRBD1. The V and J ends lost 6 bases and 2 bases, in that order; junction bases with no gene match: 10. CDR1 is MNHNS and CDR2 is SASEGT in the germline V gene. CDR3 length: 15 residues. CDR3 residues: CASSDWTGLTYEQYF. The CDR3 DNA is TGTGCCAGCAGCGATTGGACAGGCTTAACCTACGAGCAGTACTTC.

This clonotype was detected a few times. This sequence joins TRBV19 and TRBJ2-1, with TRBD2 as a possible D gene (5 bases). Between the trimmed V and J ends, which lost 3 bases and 8 bases, there was a span of 8 bases. The CDR3 is 12 residues long. Germline V gives CDR1 LNHDA, CDR2 SQIVND (reference sequence). The CDR3 protein is CASSIVRDEQFF. CDR3 coding DNA: TGTGCCAGTAGTATTGTGCGGGATGAGCAGTTCTTC.

In this sample, this clonotype turned up many times. One end of the junction varies from germline; a read error may be responsible. The CDR3 DNA follows: TGTGCCAGCAGCTTAGGGGGAGGCCAAGAGACCCAGTACTTC. Amino acids: CASSLGGGQETQYF. The chain combines TRBV12-3 or TRBV12-4 with TRBJ2-5; the D gene could be TRBD1 or TRBD2 (6 bases each). The CDR3 spans 14 residues.

This clonotype was detected only a few times. The rearrangement links TRBV5-1 to TRBJ2-5, with 7 bases identical to TRBD2. V trimming: 4 bases; J trimming: 2 bases; junction bases outside the gene matches: 8. Per germline, CDR1 SGHRS and CDR2 YFSETQ. This CDR3 contains 15 residues. The CDR3 spells CASSPGGDRQETQYF. As DNA, the CDR3 is TGCGCCAGCAGCCCTGGGGGGGACCGACAAGAGACCCAGTACTTC.

This clonotype was recorded at least ten times. This chain connects TRBV2 to TRBJ2-1; 7 bases are a match to TRBD2. The ends lost 4 bases at V and 1 base at J; junction bases unmatched: 4. The germline V gene has CDR1 SNHLY and CDR2 FYNNEI. The CDR3 is made up of 15 amino acids. The CDR3 DNA sequence: TGTGCCAGCAGTGTAGAACTAGCGTCCTACAATGAGCAGTTCTTC. Translation: CASSVELASYNEQFF.

The chain has TRBV20-1 and TRBJ1-2; D uncertain. V lost 0 bases and J lost 2, with 13 bases in between. The CDR3 extends over 15 amino acids. Germline CDR1 and CDR2: DFQATT and SNEGSKA (reference sequence). DNA for the CDR3: TGCAGTGCTAGAGATTGGCGAGGAACAAACTATGGCTACACCTTC. Its protein is CSARDWRGTNYGYTF.

The gene calls are TRBV9 and TRBJ1-1; 7 bases map to TRBD1. This CDR3 contains 14 residues. Looked up from germline, CDR1 is SGDLS and CDR2 is YYNGEE. V lost 4 bases to trimming and J lost 4 bases; unmatched junction nucleotides: 7. DNA of the CDR3: TGTGCCAGCAGCCCTGCCGGGACAGCCACTGAAGCTTTCTTT. Encoded protein: CASSPAGTATEAFF.

This clonotype was seen repeatedly, ten times or more. The rearrangement links TRBV18 to TRBJ1-2, with 7 positions matching TRBD1. This CDR3 comprises 13 residues. J was trimmed by 9 bases and V by 3 bases; bases with no gene match: 7. Germline CDR1 reads KGHSH; CDR2 reads LQKENI. DNA of the CDR3: TGTGCCAGCTCACCCTTACAGGGGAGAAGCTACACCTTC. It codes for CASSPLQGRSYTF.

Many counts were recorded for this clonotype. The J gene is TRBJ2-1, the V gene TRBV7-9; 7 positions agree with TRBD2. The germline V gene encodes CDR1 SEHNR and CDR2 FQNEAQ (reference sequence). This CDR3 spans 17 amino acids. The V segment lost 2 bases and the J segment 0 bases; nucleotides outside the gene matches: 7. The CDR3 DNA reads TGTGCCAGCAGCTTAAGGTCTAGCGGCCGCTCCTACAATGAGCAGTTCTTC. It codes for CASSLRSSGRSYNEQFF.

This clonotype was seen many times. The chain couples TRBV10-3 to TRBJ2-1; maybe TRBD2 (5 bases). The V end lost 6 bases, the J end lost 0 bases, and 9 bases lay between the germline ends. This CDR3 has 14 residues. The germline V gene has CDR1 ENHRY and CDR2 SYGVKD. CDR3 sequence (DNA): TGTGCCATCAGAAGCGGTAGCTCCTACAATGAGCAGTTCTTC. As protein: CAIRSGSSYNEQFF.